Sequencing of this TCR beta chain was carried out in a study of blood T cell repertoires in COVID-19. This clone was detected a few times. Donors in Cohort 3 who had recovered were those with two negative PCRs, healthcare professional clearance, or resolution of their symptoms. Data came from immunoSEQ multiplex PCR; TCRdb stores just in-frame clones and leaves some out. This table has more than 300,000 clones, over 80% appearing once. Trimming cost V 3 bases and J 8 bases, with 12 bases left between them. The V gene's germline CDR1 is SGDLS and CDR2 YYNGEE. The CDR3 length is 13 residues. The chain is built from TRBV9 and TRBJ1-3; weak D call: TRBD1 (6 bases). The clonotype comes from a woman in her forties or fifties who had recovered from COVID-19. The sequenced sample was PBMCs or T cells enriched from blood (not recorded which). CDR3 protein: CASSGRGLHTIYF. The CDR3 DNA reads TGTGCCAGCAGCGGTAGGGGGTTGCACACCATATATTTT.